This record covers a single TCR beta chain. Its antigen is currently not known. Base qualities are missing; no much larger clone stands one base away. The sample is drawn from a study of identifying expanded T cells in peripheral blood (dated by TCRdb to about 2019). Study-level background: Technical replicates were generated by sequencing separate aliquots of the same genomic DNA pool, and four replicates were compared pairwise.

The full study reports these points: The authors expected that biological variance in healthy repertoires might rise further over much longer intervals, such as months to years. Across all healthy-donor time intervals, the beta-binomial model significantly lowered both the number of clones called differentially abundant and the false-positive rate. Between technical replicates the binomial model flagged around 1.3 differentially abundant clones, whereas over about 2 weeks the binomial model flagged about 15 and over approximately 4 weeks 19 to 20. Across all healthy donors, variance in clone template counts between approximately 2-week samples was found to increase significantly with total template count.

TCRbeta CDR3 regions were profiled with the immunoSEQ Assay using bias-controlled multiplex PCR amplification of genomic DNA. Per the original workflow: To quantify the absolute abundance of each unique TCRbeta CDR3 region, the sequences were collapsed and filtered. Differential abundance was assessed using a binomial (Fisher-equivalent) model and a beta-binomial model in which time-dependent variance fitted from healthy donors was added. Clones with fewer than 5 combined templates were excluded, and clones with Benjamini-Hochberg FDR below 0.01 were called differentially abundant. Using the form v = (b*log(k)+a)^2, the beta-binomial variance was modeled as a function of the total template count across the two samples. Here the immuneACCESS table is served through TCRdb, limited to in-frame sequences with V and J called. Missing clones are a known gap in these copies; in checked studies unresolved V genes cover under half, and the rest lacks a known reason. V and J calls and clone size are given by that table; D and trimming were obtained from the DNA. The sample table contains around 60,000 clones; only one count was recorded for about four fifths of them. Roughly a sixth of the sample is in the top ten clones.

No immune events, such as infections, were documented for the healthy donors during the collection period. Healthy-donor blood repertoires served as a training cohort to calibrate time-dependent variance in a beta-binomial model of T-cell clone differential abundance. The training cohort comprised about ten healthy donors, 3 female and 7 male. On average the donors were around 41 years old, and their ages spanned roughly 25 to 70 years. Whole blood, obtained from a commercial supplier, was collected from each healthy donor at three time points spaced roughly 14 days apart. For immunosequencing, genomic DNA was extracted from unsorted whole blood. From a lookup of the germline V gene (reference sequence), CDR1 and CDR2 are LNHNV and YYDKDF. Including the terminal cysteine and phenylalanine, the CDR3 comprises 16 residues. The retained sequence is limited to the CDR3, 48 bases, with the frame set at the first base. The V and J ends are trimmed by 0 bases and 4 bases, leaving 15 bases between them.

The chain is encoded by TRBV15 joined to TRBJ1-2; the best D guess is TRBD1, with 6 bases matching. This TCR was recovered from a person aged 18 to 75 in good health. Sequenced sample: blood. CDR3 protein: CATSRDRTGYPYGYTF. Read as DNA, the sequence is TGTGCCACCAGCAGAGATCGAACAGGGTACCCCTATGGCTACACCTTC.